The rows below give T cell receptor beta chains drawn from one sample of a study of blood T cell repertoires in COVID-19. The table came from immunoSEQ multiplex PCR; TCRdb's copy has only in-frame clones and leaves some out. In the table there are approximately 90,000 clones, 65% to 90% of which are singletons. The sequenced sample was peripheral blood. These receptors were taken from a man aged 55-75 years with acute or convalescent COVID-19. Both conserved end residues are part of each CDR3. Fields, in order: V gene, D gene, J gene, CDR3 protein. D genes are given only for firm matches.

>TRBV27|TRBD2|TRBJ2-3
CASSLTRLAGSTDTQYF
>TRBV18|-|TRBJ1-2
CASSVDRLKEYGYTF
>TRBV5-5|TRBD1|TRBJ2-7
CASSFHPDRVGLEQYF
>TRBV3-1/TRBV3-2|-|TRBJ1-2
CASSQGAGAHYGYTF
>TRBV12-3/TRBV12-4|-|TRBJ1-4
CASGGLLNEKLFF
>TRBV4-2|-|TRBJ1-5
CASSIGQNSNQPQHF
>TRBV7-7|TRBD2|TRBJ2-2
CASSALAGANTGELFF
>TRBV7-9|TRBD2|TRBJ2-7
CASSKGLAGGLSYEQYF
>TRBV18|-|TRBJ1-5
CASSPNPGDNQPQHF
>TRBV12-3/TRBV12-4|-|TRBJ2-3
CASRQGTTDTQYF
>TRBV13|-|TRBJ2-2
CASSLEAGITGELFF
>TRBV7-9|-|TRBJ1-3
CASSLIGRLASGNTIYF
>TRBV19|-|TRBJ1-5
CASGEIGGPQPQHF
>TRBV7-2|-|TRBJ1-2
CASSLAWGDYGYTF
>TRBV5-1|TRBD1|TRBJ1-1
CASSFSGGWNTEAFF
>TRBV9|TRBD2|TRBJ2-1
CASSGGLTAGGSEQFF
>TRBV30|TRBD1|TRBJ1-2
CARFTGGGGYTF
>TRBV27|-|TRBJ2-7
CASSSLTDYEQYF
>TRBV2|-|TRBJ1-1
CASTLGGVPTEAFF
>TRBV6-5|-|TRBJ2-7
CASSYLGLEYEQYF
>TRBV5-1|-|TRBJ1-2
CASSPSTQATNYGYTF
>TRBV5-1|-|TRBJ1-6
CASSLSQGNSPLHF
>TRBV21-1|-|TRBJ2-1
CASSKFRVGLAGCHEQFF
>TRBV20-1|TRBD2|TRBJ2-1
CSASRLASNEQFF
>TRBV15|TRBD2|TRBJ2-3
CATSRGRVAGGINTQYF
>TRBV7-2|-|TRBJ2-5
CASSPEGFQETQYF
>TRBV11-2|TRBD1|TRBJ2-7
CASSSGTGNYEQYF
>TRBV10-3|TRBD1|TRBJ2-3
CAISGGTGQGPDTQYF
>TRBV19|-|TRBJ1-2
CASSPRDGANYGYTF
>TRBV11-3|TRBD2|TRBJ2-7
CASSVGLAAEQYF
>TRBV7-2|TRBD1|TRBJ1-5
CASSTRTGINQPQHF
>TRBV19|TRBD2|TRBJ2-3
CASSFQGLAGGTDTQYF
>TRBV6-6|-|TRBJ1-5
CASTTGSNQPQHF
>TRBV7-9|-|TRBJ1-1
CASSPAGRITEAFF
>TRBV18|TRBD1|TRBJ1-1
CASSPARQGHTEAFF
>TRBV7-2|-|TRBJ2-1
CASSLVSSYEQFF
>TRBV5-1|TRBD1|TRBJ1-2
CASSLAGQGNYGYTF
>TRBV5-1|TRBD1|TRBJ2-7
CASKGQGDGEQYF
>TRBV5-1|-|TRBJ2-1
CASSLAASSYNEQFF
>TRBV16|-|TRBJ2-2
CASSQLARGDGELFF
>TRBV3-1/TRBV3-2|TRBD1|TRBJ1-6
CASSPNRGSYNSPLHF